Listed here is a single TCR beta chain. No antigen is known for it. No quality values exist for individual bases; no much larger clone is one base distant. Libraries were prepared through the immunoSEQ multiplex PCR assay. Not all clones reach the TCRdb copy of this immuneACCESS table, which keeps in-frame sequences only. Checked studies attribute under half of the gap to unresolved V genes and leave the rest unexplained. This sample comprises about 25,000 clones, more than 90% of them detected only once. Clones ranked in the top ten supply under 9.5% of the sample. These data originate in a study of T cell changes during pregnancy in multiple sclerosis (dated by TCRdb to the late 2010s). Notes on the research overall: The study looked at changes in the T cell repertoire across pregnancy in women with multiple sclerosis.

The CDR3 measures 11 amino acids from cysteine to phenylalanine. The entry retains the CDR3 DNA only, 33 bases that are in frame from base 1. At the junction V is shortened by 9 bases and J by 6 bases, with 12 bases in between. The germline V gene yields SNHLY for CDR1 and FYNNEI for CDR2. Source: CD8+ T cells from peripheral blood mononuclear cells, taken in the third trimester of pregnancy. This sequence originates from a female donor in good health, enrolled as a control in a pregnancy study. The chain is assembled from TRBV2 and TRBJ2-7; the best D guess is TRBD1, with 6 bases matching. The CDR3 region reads CASIQGSEQYF. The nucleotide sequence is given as TGTGCCAGTATACAGGGCTCCGAGCAGTACTTC.